The TCR beta chain under discussion was sequenced for a study of tumor-infiltrating lymphocytes in localized non-small cell lung cancer. TCRdb's copy holds only in-frame clones and misses some; the assay was immunoSEQ multiplex PCR. Of about 8,900 clones detected, about 63% appear once; the ten largest clones hold about 9.2%. As for this clone: Its antigen is unknown.

The CDR3 sequence is 12 residues long. Germline V lookup: CDR1 MDHEN, CDR2 SYDVKM. Trimming stripped 2 bases from V and 4 bases from J, with 6 bases between. Study-level findings and limits: TCR sequencing covered a subset of patients with enough tissue. Different pieces of the same tissue were used for each assay.

The sequence was obtained from a human donor with non-small cell lung cancer. The chain has TRBV28 and TRBJ2-7; no firm D call. Sequenced sample: uninvolved lung tissue not adjacent to the tumor. The CDR3 DNA reads TGTGCCAGCAGTTTAATGGGTTACGAGCAGTACTTC. Residues: CASSLMGYEQYF.